The present TCR beta chain was sequenced within a study of tumor-infiltrating lymphocytes in primary liver carcinoma. Of note for this clonotype: It is likely a read error, because the conserved phenylalanine at the end of the CDR3 is missing.

CDR1 is SGHAT, CDR2 FQNNGV, per germline. This CDR3 is built from 15 residues. RNA and DNA were co-extracted from approximately 20-30 mg of unsorted bulk tissue. The investigators made TCR beta cDNA from 500 ng total RNA, using a constant-region primer. What produced the TCR beta libraries was three nested multiplex PCR rounds using slightly modified ARM-PCR. Forward primers for TRBV1-TRBV30 and a C-beta reverse primer served the first two PCR rounds, at around 9 cycles each. In TCRdb, the multiplex PCR reads were re-called with MiXCR into one record per CDR3 protein. The table has about 48,000 distinct CDR3 sequences, 70% to 75% seen once; the top ten hold about 30%.

The sequencing input was liver tumor tissue from sampling region 3. This sample's subset: tumor region T3, left-lateral pole. This sequence joins TRBV11-2 and TRBJ2-7; no clear D gene. The sequence came from a man aged 40-50 years with primary liver carcinoma and hepatitis B virus infection. CDR3 nucleotides: TGTGCCAGCAGCTTAGGCAGGTGGCTTACCTACGATCAGTACATC. Its translation: CASSLGRWLTYDQYI.